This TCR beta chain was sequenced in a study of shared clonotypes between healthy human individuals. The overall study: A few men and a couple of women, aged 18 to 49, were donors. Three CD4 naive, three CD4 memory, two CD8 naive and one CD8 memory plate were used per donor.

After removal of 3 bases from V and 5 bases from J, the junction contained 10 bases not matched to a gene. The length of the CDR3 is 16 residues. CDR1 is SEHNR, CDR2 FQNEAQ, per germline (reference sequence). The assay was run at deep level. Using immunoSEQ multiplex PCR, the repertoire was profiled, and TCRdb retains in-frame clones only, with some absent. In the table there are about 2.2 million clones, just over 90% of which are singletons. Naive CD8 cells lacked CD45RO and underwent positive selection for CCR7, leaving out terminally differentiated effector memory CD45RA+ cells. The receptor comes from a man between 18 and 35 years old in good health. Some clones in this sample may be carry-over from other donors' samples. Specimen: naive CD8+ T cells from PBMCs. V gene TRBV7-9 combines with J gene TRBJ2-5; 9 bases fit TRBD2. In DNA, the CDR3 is TGTGCCAGCAGCTTGCGGGAGGGCCCTCGGTGGGAGACCCAGTACTTC. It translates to CASSLREGPRWETQYF.